Below are 8 T cell receptor beta chains sequenced from a single sample in a study of blood T cell repertoires in COVID-19. Profiling relied on immunoSEQ multiplex PCR, and the TCRdb table lists in-frame clones only, not all of them. The repertoire includes some 120,000 clones, around 83% of them detected once, and 12% sits in the top ten. Sequencing was performed on peripheral blood. All receptors come from a man aged 55-75 years with acute or convalescent COVID-19.

This chain uses TRBV10-1 with TRBJ2-1; D is perhaps TRBD1 (5 bases). CDR1 and CDR2 (germline): WNHNN, SYGVQD (reference sequence). The CDR3 is 14 residues long. The V end lost 8 bases, the J end lost 6 bases, and 17 bases lay between the germline ends. For the CDR3, the DNA is TGCGCCAGCCCAGGGAAAGGGATCCCCAATGAGCAGTTCTTC. Its translation is CASPGKGIPNEQFF.

The chain recombines TRBV6-1 with TRBJ2-6; 7 nucleotides line up with TRBD1. Germline V gene data show CDR1 as MNHNS and CDR2 as SASEGT. V trimming: 3 bases; J trimming: 1 base; junction bases outside the gene matches: 6. The CDR3 is 17 residues long. The DNA of the CDR3 is TGTGCCAGCAGTGAGGGGGCAGGGGGATCTGGGGCCAACGTCCTGACTTTC. Residues: CASSEGAGGSGANVLTF.

The rearrangement uses TRBV7-6 and TRBJ1-4; perhaps TRBD1 as D (5 bases). Per germline, CDR1 SGHVS and CDR2 FNYEAQ. V was trimmed by 4 bases and J by 8 bases, leaving 11 bases between them. CDR3 length: 13 residues. The DNA for the CDR3 is TGTGCCAGCAGCTCATTGGGGGGAGAAAAACTGTTTTTT. Translation gives CASSSLGGEKLFF.

The chain is built from TRBV5-5 and TRBJ2-7; D gene ambiguous. This CDR3 region has 14 residues. V shed 0 bases and J shed 2 bases, with 9 bases lying between them. CDR1 and CDR2 from the germline V gene are SGHKS and YYEKEE (reference sequence). The CDR3 protein is CASSLVRQAYEQYF. The CDR3 region has the DNA TGTGCCAGCAGCTTGGTAAGACAAGCCTACGAGCAGTACTTC.

The V call is TRBV24-1, the J call TRBJ2-1; 10 bases fit TRBD2. Germline CDR1 reads KGHDR; CDR2 reads SFDVKD. CDR3 length equals 19 residues. V was clipped by 3 bases and J by 4 bases; unmatched bases: 14. In DNA form, the CDR3 reads TGTGCCACCAGTGATCAAGGAACAGCTAGCGGGAGCCCTTACAATGAGCAGTTCTTC. Its protein product is CATSDQGTASGSPYNEQFF.

The chain joins TRBV4-1 to TRBJ1-2; 10 bases line up with TRBD1. CDR1 is MGHRA and CDR2 is YSYEKL in the germline V gene. V was clipped by 3 bases and J by 7 bases; unmatched bases: 8. The CDR3 sequence is 15 residues long. CDR3 DNA: TGCGCCAGCAGCCAGGGAGACAGGGGGCAATTTGGCTACACCTTC. Protein: CASSQGDRGQFGYTF.

The chain has TRBV28 and TRBJ1-5; 7 bases match TRBD1. Germline CDR1 MDHEN, CDR2 SYDVKM. The length of the CDR3 is 19 residues. V shed 1 base and J 0 bases; nucleotides not matched to a gene: 12. The CDR3 region is CASSLSGTVTGFSNQPQHF. Here the CDR3 DNA reads TGTGCCAGCAGTTTATCGGGGACAGTGACCGGGTTTAGCAATCAGCCCCAGCATTTT. The variable domain in full, completed from reference TRBV28 and TRBJ1-5, reads DVKVTQSSRYLVKRTGEKVFLECVQDMDHENMFWYRQDPGLGLRLIYFSYDVKMKEKGDIPEGYSVSREKKERFSLILESASTNQTSMYLCASSLSGTVTGFSNQPQHFGDGTRLSIL.

The chain employs TRBV15 and TRBJ2-7; 12 nucleotides agree with TRBD2. The junction had 5 bases not matched to a gene; V was cut back by 5 bases and J by 6 bases. The CDR3 runs to 14 residues. Germline CDR1 is LNHNV and CDR2 is YYDKDF (reference sequence). The CDR3 nucleotides read TGTGCCACCAGCTTATCGGGACTAGCGGGCGAGCAGTACTTC. Its protein is CATSLSGLAGEQYF.